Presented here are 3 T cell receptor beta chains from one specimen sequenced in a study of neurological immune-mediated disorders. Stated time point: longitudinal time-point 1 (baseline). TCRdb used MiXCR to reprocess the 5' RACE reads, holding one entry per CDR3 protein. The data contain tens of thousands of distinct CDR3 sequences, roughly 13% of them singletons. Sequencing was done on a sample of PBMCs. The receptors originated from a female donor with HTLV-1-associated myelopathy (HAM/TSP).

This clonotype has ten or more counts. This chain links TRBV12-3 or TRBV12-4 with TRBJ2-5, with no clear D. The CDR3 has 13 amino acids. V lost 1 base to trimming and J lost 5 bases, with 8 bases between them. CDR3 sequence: CASSLGGSETQYF. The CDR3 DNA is TGTGCCAGCAGTTTAGGGGGAAGCGAGACCCAGTACTTC.

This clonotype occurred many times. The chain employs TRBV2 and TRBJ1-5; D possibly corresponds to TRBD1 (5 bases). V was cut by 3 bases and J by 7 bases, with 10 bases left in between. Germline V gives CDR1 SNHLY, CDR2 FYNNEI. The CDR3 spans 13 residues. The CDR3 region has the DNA TGTGCCAGCAGTGATGATGGGGGACAGCCCCAGCATTTT. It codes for CASSDDGGQPQHF.

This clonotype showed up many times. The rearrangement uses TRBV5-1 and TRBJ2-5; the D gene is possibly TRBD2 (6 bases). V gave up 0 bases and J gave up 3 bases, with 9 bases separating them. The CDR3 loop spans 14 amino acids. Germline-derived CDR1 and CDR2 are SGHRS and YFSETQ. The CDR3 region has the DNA TGCGCCAGCAGCTTGGGCGGGGCCGAAGAGACCCAGTACTTC. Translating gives CASSLGGAEETQYF.